A single sample gave rise to the 10 T cell receptor beta chains below, sequenced in a study of T cells expressing NK-cell markers. After re-calling the 5' RACE reads, TCRdb lists one entry per CDR3 protein, DNA absent. This table holds a few hundred thousand distinct CDR3 sequences. Sequenced sample: blood T cells: a sorted CD56 or NKG2C T cell subset, CD4+ or CD8+ T cells, or bulk PBMC T cells (not recorded which). Source of these receptors: a woman aged 45-65 years in good health.

V is TRBV12-3 or TRBV12-4 and J is TRBJ2-1. The CDR3 sequence is 17 residues long. The CDR3 is CASSGSQGPGSYNEQFF.

The V and J genes are TRBV11-3 and TRBJ2-3; TCRdb's assignment of TRBD1 cannot be checked, as there is no DNA. CDR3 length: 15 amino acids. CDR1 is SGHNT and CDR2 is YENEEA in the germline V gene. This chain's CDR3 is CASSHRRVSTDTQYF.

The gene calls are TRBV27 and TRBJ2-7; TCRdb's D gene call, TRBD1, goes unchecked for lack of DNA. The CDR3 extends over 14 amino acids. Germline CDR1 reads MNHEY; CDR2 reads SMNVEV (reference sequence). The CDR3 sequence: CASSVTGGSSRQYF.

The rearrangement joins TRBV27 to TRBJ2-1. This CDR3 is 14 amino acids long. Germline CDR1 and CDR2: MNHEY and SMNVEV (reference sequence). CDR3 amino acids: CASTPWGSYNEQFF.

V is TRBV18 and J is TRBJ1-1; TCRdb calls TRBD1, which cannot be checked without DNA. The CDR3 length is 15 residues. CDR1 is KGHSH, CDR2 LQKENI, per germline. This chain's CDR3 is CASSPGQGLRTEAFF. Full variable domain (outside the CDR3, taken from reference TRBV18 and TRBJ1-1): NAGVMQNPRHLVRRRGQEARLRCSPMKGHSHVYWYRQLPEEGLKFMVYLQKENIIDESGMPKERFSAEFPKEGPSILRIQQVVRGDSAAYFCASSPGQGLRTEAFFGQGTRLTVV.

The chain is built from TRBV10-1 and TRBJ1-1. Looked up from germline, CDR1 is WNHNN and CDR2 is SYGVQD (reference sequence). The CDR3 length is 14 residues. CDR3 sequence: CASSDGGVNTEAFF.

The CDR3 spells CASSFPGGETQYF. This sequence joins TRBV11-2 and TRBJ2-5; the D gene TCRdb calls, TRBD1, cannot be checked with no DNA. The CDR3 is 13 amino acids. The germline V gene encodes CDR1 SGHAT and CDR2 FQNNGV.

The genes are TRBV10-3 and TRBJ2-7; the D gene TCRdb calls, TRBD2, cannot be checked with no DNA. The CDR3 is 15 amino acids. Per the germline V gene, CDR1 is ENHRY and CDR2 is SYGVKD. The CDR3 reads CAISAVNSAAREQYF.

The chain joins TRBV12-3 or TRBV12-4 to TRBJ2-2; TCRdb's assignment of TRBD1 cannot be checked, as there is no DNA. The CDR3 has 16 amino acids. This CDR3 is CASSFQGAANTGELFF.

The genes are TRBV29-1 and TRBJ1-2. The CDR3 covers 14 residues. Germline assignment: CDR1 SQVTM and CDR2 ANQGSEA. CDR3 in amino acids: CSVGSRSFNYGYTF.